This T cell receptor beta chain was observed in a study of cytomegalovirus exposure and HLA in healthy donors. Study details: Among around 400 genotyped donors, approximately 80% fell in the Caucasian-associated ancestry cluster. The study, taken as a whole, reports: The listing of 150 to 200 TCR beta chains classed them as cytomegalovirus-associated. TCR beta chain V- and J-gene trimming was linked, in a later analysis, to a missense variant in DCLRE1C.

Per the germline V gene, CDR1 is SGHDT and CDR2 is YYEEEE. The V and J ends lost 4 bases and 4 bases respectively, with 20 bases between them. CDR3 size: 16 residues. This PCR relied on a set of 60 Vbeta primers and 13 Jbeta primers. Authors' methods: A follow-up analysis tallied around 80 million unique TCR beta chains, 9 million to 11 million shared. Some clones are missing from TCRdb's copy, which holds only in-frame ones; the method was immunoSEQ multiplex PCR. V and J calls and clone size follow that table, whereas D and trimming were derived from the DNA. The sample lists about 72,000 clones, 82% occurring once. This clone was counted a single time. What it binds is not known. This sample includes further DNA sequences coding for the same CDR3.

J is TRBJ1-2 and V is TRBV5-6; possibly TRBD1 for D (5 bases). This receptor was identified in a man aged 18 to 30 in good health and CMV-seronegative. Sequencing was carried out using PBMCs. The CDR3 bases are TGTGCCAGCAGCCGGAATCGACAGATTCTAAGCTATGGCTACACCTTC. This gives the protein CASSRNRQILSYGYTF.